This TCR beta chain was recorded in a study of spatial heterogeneity in lung cancer. Study summary: Each time, sequencing found more beta-chain sequences than alpha-chain sequences. Study results and limitations: The number of expanded tumor alpha and beta chains correlated with mutation number. Ubiquitous and regional nonsynonymous mutations were each tracked by the matching count of ubiquitous or regional expanded TCRs.

Notes on this clonotype: Its antigen is still unknown.

The library protocol tagged each TCR cDNA with a unique molecular identifier. Each CDR3 protein is one row after TCRdb ran MiXCR on the 5' RACE reads. The sample has around 9,000 distinct CDR3 sequences, 6% to 6.5% seen once. Time point: sample taken at primary tumor resection. Sequencing of whole RNA from tumor, nontumor lung or frozen PBMC involved no sorting. The sample in question was lung tumor tissue, obtained at surgery. The sequence came from a male donor with early-stage non-small cell lung cancer.

The CDR3 spells CAWTPTGTVYEQYF. The CDR3 nucleotides are TGTGCCTGGACCCCGACCGGGACAGTGTACGAGCAGTACTTC. The genes are TRBV30 and TRBJ2-7; 7 nucleotides agree with TRBD1. The CDR3 totals 14 residues. The germline gives CDR1 GTSNPN, CDR2 SVGIG (reference sequence). Losses at the gene ends were 4 bases for V and 4 bases for J; bases not matched to a gene: 10.